One and the same sample provided the 25 T cell receptor beta chains below, sequenced in a study of blood T cell repertoires in COVID-19. Using immunoSEQ multiplex PCR, the repertoire was profiled, and TCRdb retains in-frame clones only, with some absent. The table records 100,000 or so clones, around 84% of them present only once. The source material was peripheral blood. These receptors were obtained from a woman aged 70-85 years with active or convalescent COVID-19.

This chain connects TRBV4-2 to TRBJ2-7; possible D gene TRBD1, 5 bases. The germline V gene has CDR1 LGHNA and CDR2 YNFKEQ. This CDR3 is built from 14 residues. V lost 1 base and J 4 bases, leaving 11 bases between the germline ends. The CDR3 here is CASSQVEAGYEQYF. In DNA form, the CDR3 reads TGTGCCAGCAGCCAAGTAGAAGCAGGGTACGAGCAGTACTTC.

The V call is TRBV4-1, the J call TRBJ1-2; 7 bases map to TRBD1. V gave up 4 bases and J gave up 6 bases; unmatched junction bases: 8. The CDR3 runs 14 residues. Per the germline V gene, CDR1 is MGHRA and CDR2 is YSYEKL. The CDR3 sequence: CASSREGTADGYTF. DNA of the CDR3: TGCGCCAGCAGCCGAGAAGGGACAGCGGATGGCTACACCTTC.

The sample holds one count of this clone. This chain connects TRBV14 to TRBJ2-7; D possibly corresponds to TRBD2 (6 bases). V lost 0 bases, J lost 5 bases, and 14 bases lay in between. Germline values: CDR1 SGHDN, CDR2 FVKESK. The CDR3 consists of 15 residues. The CDR3 bases are TGTGCCAGCAGCCAAGACGGGGGAGTATCGCACGAGCAGTACTTC. Protein: CASSQDGGVSHEQYF.

The rearrangement uses TRBV5-1 and TRBJ2-1; 7 bases match TRBD1. Germline-derived CDR1 and CDR2 are SGHRS and YFSETQ. The CDR3 has 14 amino acids. Unmatched junction bases numbered 16, after V lost 4 bases and J lost 15 bases. CDR3 sequence: CASSPGQPLSGLFF. The CDR3 region has the DNA TGCGCCAGCAGCCCGGGACAGCCTTTGTCCGGATTGTTCTTC.

The J gene is TRBJ2-1, the V gene TRBV11-2; possibly TRBD2 for D (5 bases). Trimming cost V 1 base and J 6 bases, with 10 bases left between them. CDR3 length equals 14 residues. CDR1 is SGHAT and CDR2 is FQNNGV in the germline V gene. The DNA of the CDR3 is TGTGCCAGCAGCTTAGGACGGAGGTTCAATGAGCAGTTCTTC. Protein product: CASSLGRRFNEQFF. Using reference TRBV11-2 and TRBJ2-1 for the parts outside the CDR3, the full variable domain is EAGVAQSPRYKIIEKRQSVAFWCNPISGHATLYWYQQILGQGPKLLIQFQNNGVVDDSQLPKDRFSAERLKGVDSTLKIQPAKLEDSAVYLCASSLGRRFNEQFFGPGTRLTVL.

The rearrangement uses TRBV20-1 and TRBJ2-7; D call uncertain. Germline CDR1 and CDR2: DFQATT and SNEGSKA (reference sequence). V lost 3 bases to trimming and J lost 5 bases, with 8 bases between them. The CDR3 is 11 residues long. The CDR3 is CSASGSHEQYF. The CDR3 DNA follows: TGCAGTGCTAGCGGTTCCCACGAGCAGTACTTC.

This clone has just a few counts. The V call is TRBV6-2 or TRBV6-3, the J call TRBJ2-7; 9 nucleotides line up with TRBD1. V shed 4 bases and J 4 bases; nucleotides not matched to a gene: 8. Per the germline V gene, CDR1 is MNHEY and CDR2 is SVGEGT. The CDR3 runs to 15 residues. CDR3: CASSSRTGVKYEQYF. In nucleotides, the CDR3 is TGTGCCAGCAGTTCGAGGACAGGGGTAAAGTACGAGCAGTACTTC.

This chain uses TRBV7-2 with TRBJ1-5; possibly TRBD1 for D (5 bases). The germline V gene encodes CDR1 SGHTA and CDR2 FQGNSA. This CDR3 is 15 amino acids long. V was pared by 4 bases and J by 3 bases, with 13 bases between. CDR3 nucleotides: TGTGCCAGCAGCTCCGATGCAGGGTACAATCAGCCCCAGCATTTT. It is translated as CASSSDAGYNQPQHF. Combining the CDR3 with reference TRBV7-2 and TRBJ1-5 gives the whole variable domain GAGVSQSPSNKVTEKGKDVELRCDPISGHTALYWYRQSLGQGLEFLIYFQGNSAPDKSGLPSDRFSAERTGGSVSTLTIQRTQQEDSAVYLCASSSDAGYNQPQHFGDGTRLSIL.

The J gene is TRBJ2-1, the V gene TRBV5-5; a possible D gene is TRBD1 (7 bases). CDR1 is SGHKS and CDR2 is YYEKEE in the germline V gene (reference sequence). This CDR3 has 15 amino acids. V was cut by 0 bases and J by 7 bases, with 14 bases left in between. CDR3 sequence (DNA): TGTGCCAGCAGCTTGGGCCAGGGGGGCTTTAATGAGCAGTTCTTC. Amino acid sequence: CASSLGQGGFNEQFF.

The V gene is TRBV3-1 (or the pseudogene TRBV3-2), the J gene TRBJ2-7, with 8 bases lining up with TRBD1. V dropped 2 bases and J dropped 6; count of bases not matched to a gene: 3. In germline, CDR1 is LGHDT, CDR2 YNNKEL (reference sequence). The CDR3 sequence is 13 residues long. CDR3 residues: CASSQRDRGEQYF. DNA of the CDR3: TGTGCCAGCAGCCAAAGAGACAGGGGCGAGCAGTACTTC.

The CDR3 spells CASRDWETQYF. The CDR3, as DNA: TGTGCCAGCAGGGACTGGGAGACCCAGTACTTC. V gene TRBV28 combines with J gene TRBJ2-5, with a tentative D call TRBD2 (5 bases). Per germline, CDR1 MDHEN and CDR2 SYDVKM. V was cut by 6 bases and J by 5 bases, with 7 bases left in between. The CDR3 contains 11 residues.

This clone was counted only a few times. The chain is built from TRBV28 and TRBJ1-4; 7 positions agree with TRBD1. Germline lookup yields CDR1 MDHEN and CDR2 SYDVKM. This CDR3 region has 16 residues. The junction had 11 bases not matched to a gene; V was cut back by 7 bases and J by 3 bases. The CDR3 protein is CASTDREAGANEKLFF. In DNA form, the CDR3 reads TGTGCCAGCACCGACAGGGAAGCGGGAGCTAATGAAAAACTGTTTTTT.

The V call is TRBV7-8, the J call TRBJ2-1, with D possibly TRBD2 on 6 matching bases. The CDR3 has 14 residues. The germline gives CDR1 SGHVS, CDR2 FQNEAQ. Between the trimmed V and J ends, which lost 4 bases and 4 bases, there was a span of 11 bases. DNA for the CDR3: TGTGCCAGCAGCTCGGGAAGCGGGTACAATGAGCAGTTCTTC. It specifies CASSSGSGYNEQFF. The full variable domain, rest sourced from reference TRBV7-8 and TRBJ2-1, is GAGVSQSPRYKVAKRGQDVALRCDPISGHVSLFWYQQALGQGPEFLTYFQNEAQLDKSGLPSDRFFAERPEGSVSTLKIQRTQQEDSAVYLCASSSGSGYNEQFFGPGTRLTVL.

The chain links TRBV15 to TRBJ1-5; 10 bases line up with TRBD1. V was pared by 3 bases and J by 8 bases, with 7 bases of the junction left unmatched. Germline lookup yields CDR1 LNHNV and CDR2 YYDKDF (reference sequence). There are 15 residues in the CDR3. The CDR3 DNA follows: TGTGCCACCAGCAGCGCCGACAGGGGGCTAAAGCCCCAGCATTTT. Its protein product is CATSSADRGLKPQHF.

This clone appeared once. The chain recombines TRBV4-2 with TRBJ1-4, with 11 bases identical to TRBD1. The germline gives CDR1 LGHNA, CDR2 YNFKEQ. This CDR3 spans 17 amino acids. Losses at the gene ends were 4 bases for V and 1 base for J; bases not matched to a gene: 5. CDR3 protein: CASSPGQGAETNEKLFF. In DNA, the CDR3 is TGTGCCAGCAGCCCCGGACAGGGGGCAGAAACTAATGAAAAACTGTTTTTT.

The chain uses TRBV10-3 and TRBJ2-7; 9 bases fit TRBD2. Germline V CDR1 and CDR2: ENHRY, SYGVKD. The CDR3 consists of 15 residues. The V gene end was trimmed by 5 bases and the J gene end by 2 bases; junction bases not matched to a gene: 7. The CDR3 nucleotides are TGTGCCATCAGTTACTCTAGCGGGGACCCCTACGAGCAGTACTTC. Encoded protein: CAISYSSGDPYEQYF.

The CDR3 sequence is CASSLREGTQYF. Here the CDR3 DNA reads TGTGCCAGCAGCTTGCGGGAGGGTACGCAGTATTTT. The chain carries TRBV5-6 and TRBJ2-3; TRBD2 agrees at 8 bases. The germline CDR1 and CDR2 sequences are SGHDT and YYEEEE. V lost 1 base to trimming and J lost 8 bases; unmatched junction nucleotides: 0. The CDR3 extends over 12 amino acids.

The chain links TRBV7-2 to TRBJ1-2; TRBD1 is a possible D gene (6 bases). CDR3 length: 13 residues. The germline CDR1 and CDR2 sequences are SGHTA and FQGNSA. V lost 1 base, J lost 8 bases, and 11 bases lay in between. CDR3 DNA: TGTGCCAGCAGCTTAGAGGGGGGGCAGGGCTACACCTTC. This codes for CASSLEGGQGYTF.

This chain links TRBV10-2 with TRBJ1-1; D perhaps matches TRBD1 (6 bases). The CDR3 is 12 residues long. Trimming removed 6 bases at V and 2 bases at J, with 7 bases between. Germline V gene lookup returns CDR1 WSHSY and CDR2 SAAADI. CDR3 sequence reads: CASRDSNTEAFF. The CDR3 DNA sequence: TGCGCCAGCAGGGACAGTAACACTGAAGCTTTCTTT.

The chain is built from TRBV24-1 and TRBJ2-7; D not resolved. CDR3 size: 16 residues. V gave up 2 bases and J gave up 4 bases, with 17 bases separating them. Germline assignment: CDR1 KGHDR and CDR2 SFDVKD. The CDR3 loop is CATSDSGSPSKYEQYF. CDR3 DNA: TGTGCCACCAGTGATTCCGGGTCCCCATCCAAATACGAGCAGTACTTC.

The V and J genes are TRBV2 and TRBJ2-1; 11 bases map to TRBD2. The CDR3 contains 14 residues. CDR1 and CDR2 from the germline V gene are SNHLY and FYNNEI. With V trimmed by 4 bases and J by 12 bases, 8 bases remained unmatched. The CDR3 sequence: CASSAGSGGAGQFF. The CDR3 region has the DNA TGTGCCAGCAGTGCGGGTAGCGGGGGGGCCGGGCAGTTCTTC.

The chain joins TRBV5-6 to TRBJ1-3; D is unresolved. Per germline, CDR1 SGHDT and CDR2 YYEEEE. Trimming shortened V by 3 bases and J by 3 bases, and 10 bases separated the two germline ends. There are 14 residues in the CDR3. The DNA for the CDR3 is TGTGCCAGCAGCTCCGGAGGGTTTGGAAACACCATATATTTT. Translated, it gives CASSSGGFGNTIYF. Supplemented by reference TRBV5-6 and TRBJ1-3, the full variable domain reads DAGVTQSPTHLIKTRGQQVTLRCSPKSGHDTVSWYQQALGQGPQFIFQYYEEEERQRGNFPDRFSGHQFPNYSSELNVNALLLGDSALYLCASSSGGFGNTIYFGEGSWLTVV.

The gene calls are TRBV7-2 and TRBJ2-7; 8 bases are shared with TRBD2. V lost 1 base to trimming and J lost 7 bases; unmatched junction nucleotides: 6. Germline values: CDR1 SGHTA, CDR2 FQGNSA. The length of the CDR3 is 14 residues. CDR3 bases: TGTGCCAGCAGCTTAGATCCGGGAGGGGGAGAGCAGTACTTC. Protein product: CASSLDPGGGEQYF. Complete variable domain (other parts from reference TRBV7-2 and TRBJ2-7): GAGVSQSPSNKVTEKGKDVELRCDPISGHTALYWYRQSLGQGLEFLIYFQGNSAPDKSGLPSDRFSAERTGGSVSTLTIQRTQQEDSAVYLCASSLDPGGGEQYFGPGTRLTVT.

This clone was detected a few times. The genes are TRBV7-2 and TRBJ2-7; TRBD2 agrees at 7 bases. After removal of 0 bases from V and 5 bases from J, the junction contained 4 bases not matched to a gene. The CDR3 has 14 residues. Per germline, CDR1 SGHTA and CDR2 FQGNSA. CDR3 sequence (DNA): TGTGCCAGCAGCTTAGCGGGAGGGCTTGACGAGCAGTACTTC. Residues: CASSLAGGLDEQYF.

This sequence joins TRBV19 and TRBJ2-5, with 7 bases lining up with TRBD2. J gave up 5 bases and V 3 bases, and 6 bases lay outside the gene matches. Germline V lookup: CDR1 LNHDA, CDR2 SQIVND (reference sequence). This CDR3 spans 14 amino acids. For the CDR3, the DNA is TGTGCCAGTAGTATGGGGGGAGGGCCTGAGACCCAGTACTTC. It encodes CASSMGGGPETQYF.